Presented here are 7 T cell receptor beta chains from one specimen sequenced in a study of blood T cell repertoires in COVID-19. Using immunoSEQ multiplex PCR, the repertoire was profiled, and TCRdb retains in-frame clones only, with some absent. The sample lists 110,000 to 150,000 clones, approximately 80% occurring once. The sequenced material came from PBMCs or T cells enriched from blood (not recorded which). Receptor source: a woman aged 45-60 years who had recovered from COVID-19.

The V gene is TRBV5-1, the J gene TRBJ1-6; 9 bases line up with TRBD1. The V and J ends lost 0 bases and 8 bases, in that order; junction bases with no gene match: 6. This CDR3 spans 16 amino acids. CDR1 SGHRS and CDR2 YFSETQ come from the germline V gene. The CDR3 nucleotides are TGCGCCAGCAGCTTGGATCTGACAGGGGGTTATTCACCCCTCCACTTT. Its protein is CASSLDLTGGYSPLHF.

This chain joins TRBV6-5 and TRBJ1-2; D is undetermined. Per germline, CDR1 MNHEY and CDR2 SVGAGI. The CDR3 is 12 amino acids. V dropped 6 bases and J dropped 4 bases, with 9 bases sitting between them. The CDR3 DNA reads as TGTGCCAGCAGGGTAACAGCCTATGGCTACACCTTC. Protein: CASRVTAYGYTF.

J is TRBJ2-3 and V is TRBV15; maybe TRBD2 (5 bases). Looked up from germline, CDR1 is LNHNV and CDR2 is YYDKDF (reference sequence). The CDR3 sequence is 14 residues long. V lost 6 bases and J 0 bases, leaving 10 bases between the germline ends. CDR3 bases: TGTGCCACCAGTCGGGAACCCAGCACAGATACGCAGTATTTT. It translates to CATSREPSTDTQYF.

The chain couples TRBV28 to TRBJ1-4, with a possible D match to TRBD1 (5 bases). Germline CDR1 is MDHEN and CDR2 is SYDVKM. The V gene lost 5 bases and the J gene lost 8 bases, with 12 bases spanning the gap. The CDR3 has 13 amino acids. The CDR3 bases are TGTGCCAGCAGTAGACAGTTACGGGAAAAACTGTTTTTT. Protein sequence: CASSRQLREKLFF.

The chain couples TRBV27 to TRBJ1-2; D is perhaps TRBD1 (5 bases). Trimming took off 5 bases at V and 2 bases at J, with 24 bases between the two ends. The CDR3 extends over 18 amino acids. Germline V gene lookup returns CDR1 MNHEY and CDR2 SMNVEV (reference sequence). The CDR3 reads CASSGLGRGAIRNYGYTF. The CDR3 region has the DNA TGTGCCAGCAGTGGCCTGGGGCGGGGTGCCATAAGGAACTATGGCTACACCTTC.

This chain connects TRBV10-3 to TRBJ2-6; D perhaps matches TRBD1 (5 bases). This CDR3 is 18 amino acids long. V was clipped by 3 bases and J by 0 bases, with 15 bases between them. Looked up from germline, CDR1 is ENHRY and CDR2 is SYGVKD. The CDR3 coding sequence is TGTGCCATCAGTGAAGGTGGCAGGGCGTACTCTGGGGCCAACGTCCTGACTTTC. It is translated as CAISEGGRAYSGANVLTF.

V and J are TRBV10-1 and TRBJ2-2; TRBD1 matches 8 bases. CDR3 length: 14 amino acids. The germline gives CDR1 WNHNN, CDR2 SYGVQD (reference sequence). Trimming removed 6 bases from V and 7 bases from J; junction bases left unmatched: 7. In DNA, the CDR3 is TGCGCCAGCAGCGGGACAGGTCTCAGCGGGGAGCTGTTTTTT. Translated, it gives CASSGTGLSGELFF.